The clone carrying this T cell receptor (beta chain) showed up just a few times. The antigen is undetermined. The definition of stable Graves' hyperthyroidism was no ophthalmopathy progression within 18 months. This sample was taken from a study of T cells in Graves' hyperthyroidism and ophthalmopathy. Whole-study results and caveats: Also found in blood were most expanded thyroid clonotypes above 0.001.

Amplification targeted TCR beta CDR3 regions from RNA transcripts. The HTBI primer set was used in a first-round RT-PCR of the TCR CDR3. TCRdb re-analysed the multiplex PCR reads in MiXCR, keeping a single row per CDR3 protein. The table has 800,000 or so distinct CDR3 sequences, more than 30% seen once. This CDR3 contains 14 residues. V was clipped by 1 base and J by 3 bases, with 11 bases between them. Looked up from germline, CDR1 is SGHRS and CDR2 is YFSETQ. Specimen: blood. The rearrangement uses TRBV5-1 and TRBJ2-7, with unresolved D. This sequence was found in a man younger than 35 with Graves' hyperthyroidism. The CDR3 is CASSLTSPLYEQYF. The CDR3, as DNA: TGCGCCAGCAGCTTGACAAGCCCCCTCTACGAGCAGTACTTC.